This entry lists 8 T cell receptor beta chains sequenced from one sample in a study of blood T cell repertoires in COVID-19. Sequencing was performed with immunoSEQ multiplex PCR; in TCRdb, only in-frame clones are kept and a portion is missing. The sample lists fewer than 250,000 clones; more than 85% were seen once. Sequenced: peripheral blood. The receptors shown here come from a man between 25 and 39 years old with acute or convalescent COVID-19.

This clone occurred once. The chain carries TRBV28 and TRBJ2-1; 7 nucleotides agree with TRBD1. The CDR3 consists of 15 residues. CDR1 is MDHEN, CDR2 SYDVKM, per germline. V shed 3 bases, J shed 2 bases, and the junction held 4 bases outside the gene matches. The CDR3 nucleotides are TGTGCCAGCAGTTTCAGGGGGAGTGCCTACAATGAGCAGTTCTTC. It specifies CASSFRGSAYNEQFF.

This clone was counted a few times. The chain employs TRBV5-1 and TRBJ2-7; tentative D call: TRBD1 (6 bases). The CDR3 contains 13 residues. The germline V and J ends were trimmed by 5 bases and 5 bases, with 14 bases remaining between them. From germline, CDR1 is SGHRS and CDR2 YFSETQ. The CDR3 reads CASSPGTLDEQYF. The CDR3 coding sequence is TGCGCCAGCAGTCCCGGGACATTGGACGAGCAGTACTTC.

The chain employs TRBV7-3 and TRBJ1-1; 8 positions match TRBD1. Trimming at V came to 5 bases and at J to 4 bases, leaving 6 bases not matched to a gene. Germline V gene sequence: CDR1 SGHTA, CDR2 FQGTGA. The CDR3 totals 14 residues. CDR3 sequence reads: CASSPTGGITEAFF. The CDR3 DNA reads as TGTGCCAGCAGCCCCACAGGGGGAATCACTGAAGCTTTCTTT.

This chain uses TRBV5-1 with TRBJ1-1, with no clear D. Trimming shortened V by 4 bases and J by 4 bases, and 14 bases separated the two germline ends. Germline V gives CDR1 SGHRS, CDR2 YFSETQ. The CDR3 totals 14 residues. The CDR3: CASSSTLAATEAFF. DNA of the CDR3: TGCGCCAGCAGCAGTACCTTGGCCGCCACTGAAGCTTTCTTT.

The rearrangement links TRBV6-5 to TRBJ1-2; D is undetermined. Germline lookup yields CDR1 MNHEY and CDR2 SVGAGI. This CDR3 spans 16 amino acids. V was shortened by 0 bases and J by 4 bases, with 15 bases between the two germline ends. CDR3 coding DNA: TGTGCCAGCAGTTACTCGCCAGGTGCCAATGGCTATGGCTACACCTTC. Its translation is CASSYSPGANGYGYTF.

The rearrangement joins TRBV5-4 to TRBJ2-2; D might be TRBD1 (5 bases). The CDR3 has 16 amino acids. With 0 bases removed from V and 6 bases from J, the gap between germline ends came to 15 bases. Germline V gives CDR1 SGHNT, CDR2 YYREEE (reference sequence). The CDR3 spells CASSLAFAQVPGELFF. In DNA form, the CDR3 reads TGTGCCAGCAGCTTGGCCTTTGCACAGGTCCCCGGGGAGCTGTTTTTT.

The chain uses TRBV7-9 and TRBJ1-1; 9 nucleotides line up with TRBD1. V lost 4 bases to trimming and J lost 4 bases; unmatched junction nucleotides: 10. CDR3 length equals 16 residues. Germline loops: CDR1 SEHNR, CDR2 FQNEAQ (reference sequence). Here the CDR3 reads CASSSRGGQGSTEAFF. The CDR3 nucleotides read TGTGCCAGCAGCTCCAGGGGGGGACAGGGTAGCACTGAAGCTTTCTTT.

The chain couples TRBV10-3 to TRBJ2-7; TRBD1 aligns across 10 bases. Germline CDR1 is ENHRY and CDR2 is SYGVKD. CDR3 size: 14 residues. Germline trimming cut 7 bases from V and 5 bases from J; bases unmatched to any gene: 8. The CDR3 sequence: CAITQTGGVDEQYF. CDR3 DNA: TGTGCCATCACCCAGACAGGGGGCGTCGACGAGCAGTACTTC.